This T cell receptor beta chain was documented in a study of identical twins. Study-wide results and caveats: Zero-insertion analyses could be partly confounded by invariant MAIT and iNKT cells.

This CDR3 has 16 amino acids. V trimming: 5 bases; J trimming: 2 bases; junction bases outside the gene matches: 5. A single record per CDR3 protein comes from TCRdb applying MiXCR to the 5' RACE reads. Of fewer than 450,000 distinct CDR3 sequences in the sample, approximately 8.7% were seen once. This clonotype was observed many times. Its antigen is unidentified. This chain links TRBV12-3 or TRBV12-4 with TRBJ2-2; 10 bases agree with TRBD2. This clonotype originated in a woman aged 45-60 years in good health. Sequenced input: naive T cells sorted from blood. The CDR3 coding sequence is TGTGCCAGCAGTATGACTAGCGGGCTCAACACCGGGGAGCTGTTTTTT. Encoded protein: CASSMTSGLNTGELFF.